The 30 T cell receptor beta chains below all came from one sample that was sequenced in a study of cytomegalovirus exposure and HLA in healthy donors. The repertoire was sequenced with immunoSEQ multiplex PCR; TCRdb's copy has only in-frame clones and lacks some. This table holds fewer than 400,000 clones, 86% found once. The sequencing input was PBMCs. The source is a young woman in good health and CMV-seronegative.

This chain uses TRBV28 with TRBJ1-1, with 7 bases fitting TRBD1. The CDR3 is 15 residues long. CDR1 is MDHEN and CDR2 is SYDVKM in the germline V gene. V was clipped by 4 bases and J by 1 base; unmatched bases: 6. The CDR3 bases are TGTGCCAGCAGTTCCACAGGGGCAACGAACACTGAAGCTTTCTTT. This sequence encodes CASSSTGATNTEAFF.

The CDR3 loop reads CASSLFRGGGTGELFF. The CDR3 coding sequence is TGTGCCAGCAGCTTGTTCAGGGGCGGGGGCACCGGGGAGCTGTTTTTT. The chain couples TRBV5-6 to TRBJ2-2; D possibly corresponds to TRBD2 (7 bases). CDR3 length: 16 amino acids. Germline CDR1 and CDR2: SGHDT and YYEEEE. The V end lost 1 base, the J end lost 4 bases, and 14 bases lay between the germline ends.

CDR3 residues: CASSQWVAGSNTGELFF. The CDR3 nucleotides read TGTGCCAGCAGCCAATGGGTAGCGGGGTCGAACACCGGGGAGCTGTTTTTT. V gene TRBV4-2 combines with J gene TRBJ2-2; TRBD2 aligns across 8 bases. Germline V CDR1 and CDR2: LGHNA, YNFKEQ. The CDR3 extends over 17 amino acids. J lost 0 bases, V lost 2 bases, and 5 bases had no gene match.

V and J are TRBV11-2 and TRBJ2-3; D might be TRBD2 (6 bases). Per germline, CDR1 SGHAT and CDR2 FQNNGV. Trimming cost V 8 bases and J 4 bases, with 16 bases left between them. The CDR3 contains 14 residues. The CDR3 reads CASEWMGGADTQYF. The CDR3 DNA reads TGTGCCAGCGAGTGGATGGGGGGTGCAGATACGCAGTATTTT.

As DNA, the CDR3 is TGTGCCAGCAGCTTAGTTACTAGCGGGTATCACAATGAGCAGTTCTTC. As protein: CASSLVTSGYHNEQFF. This chain links TRBV11-3 with TRBJ2-1; 9 nucleotides align to TRBD2. This CDR3 comprises 16 residues. The germline CDR1 and CDR2 sequences are SGHNT and YENEEA. After removal of 1 base from V and 5 bases from J, the junction contained 6 bases not matched to a gene.

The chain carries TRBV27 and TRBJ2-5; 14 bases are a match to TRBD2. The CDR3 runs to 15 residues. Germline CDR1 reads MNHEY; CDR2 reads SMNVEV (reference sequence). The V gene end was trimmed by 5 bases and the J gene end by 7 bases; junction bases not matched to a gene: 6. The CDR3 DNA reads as TGTGCCAGCAGTCGACTAGCGGGAGGGCCGCCGACCCAGTACTTC. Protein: CASSRLAGGPPTQYF.

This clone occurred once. Written as DNA, the CDR3 is TGTGCCAGCAGCCCGACAGGGATTGCCTACGAGCAGTACTTC. It is translated as CASSPTGIAYEQYF. The chain carries TRBV9 and TRBJ2-7, with 7 bases aligning to TRBD1. Germline CDR1 SGDLS, CDR2 YYNGEE. The CDR3 spans 14 residues. The ends lost 4 bases at V and 2 bases at J; junction bases unmatched: 6.

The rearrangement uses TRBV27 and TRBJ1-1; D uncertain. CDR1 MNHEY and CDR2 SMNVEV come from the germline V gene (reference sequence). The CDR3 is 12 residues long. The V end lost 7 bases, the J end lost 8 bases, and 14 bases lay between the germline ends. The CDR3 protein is CASTSEGGEAFF. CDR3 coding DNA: TGTGCCAGCACCTCAGAGGGAGGGGAAGCTTTCTTT.

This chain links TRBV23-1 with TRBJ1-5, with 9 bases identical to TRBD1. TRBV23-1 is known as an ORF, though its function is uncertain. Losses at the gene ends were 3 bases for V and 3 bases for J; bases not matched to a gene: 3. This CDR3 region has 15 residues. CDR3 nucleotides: TGCGCCAGCAGTCAGGGACAGGGCGACAATCAGCCCCAGCATTTT. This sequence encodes CASSQGQGDNQPQHF.

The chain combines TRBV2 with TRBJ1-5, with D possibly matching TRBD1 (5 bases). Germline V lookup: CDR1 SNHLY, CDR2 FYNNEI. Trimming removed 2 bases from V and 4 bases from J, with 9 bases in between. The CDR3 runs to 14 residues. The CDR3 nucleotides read TGTGCCAGCAGTGAATTAGACAGTAATCAGCCCCAGCATTTT. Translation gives CASSELDSNQPQHF.

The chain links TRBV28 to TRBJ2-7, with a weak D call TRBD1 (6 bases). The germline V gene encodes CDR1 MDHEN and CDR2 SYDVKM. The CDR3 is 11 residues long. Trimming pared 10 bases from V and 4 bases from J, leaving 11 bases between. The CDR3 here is CAITGQYEQYF. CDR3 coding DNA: TGTGCCATCACAGGACAGTACGAGCAGTACTTC. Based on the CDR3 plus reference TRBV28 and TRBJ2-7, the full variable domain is DVKVTQSSRYLVKRTGEKVFLECVQDMDHENMFWYRQDPGLGLRLIYFSYDVKMKEKGDIPEGYSVSREKKERFSLILESASTNQTSMYLCAITGQYEQYFGPGTRLTVT.

The CDR3, as DNA: TGTGCCAGCAGTTTCCAGGGGGCAGGGTACACTGAAGCTTTCTTT. Its translation: CASSFQGAGYTEAFF. The chain is built from TRBV28 and TRBJ1-1; the match to TRBD1 covers 8 bases. Germline trimming cut 3 bases from V and 3 bases from J; bases unmatched to any gene: 6. The V gene's germline CDR1 is MDHEN and CDR2 SYDVKM. The CDR3 spans 15 residues.

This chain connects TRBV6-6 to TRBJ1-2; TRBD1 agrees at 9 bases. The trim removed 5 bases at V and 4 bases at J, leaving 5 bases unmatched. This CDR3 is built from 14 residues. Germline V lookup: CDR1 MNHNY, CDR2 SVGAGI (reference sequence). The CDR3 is CASSQTGQGYGYTF. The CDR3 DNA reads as TGTGCCAGCAGTCAAACGGGACAGGGCTATGGCTACACCTTC.

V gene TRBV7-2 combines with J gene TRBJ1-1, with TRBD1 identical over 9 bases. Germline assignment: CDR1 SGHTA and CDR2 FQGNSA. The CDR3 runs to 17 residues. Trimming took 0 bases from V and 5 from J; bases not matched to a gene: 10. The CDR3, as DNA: TGTGCCAGCAGCTTAGCGCGGGGGACAGGGTTCAGGACTGAAGCTTTCTTT. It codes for CASSLARGTGFRTEAFF.

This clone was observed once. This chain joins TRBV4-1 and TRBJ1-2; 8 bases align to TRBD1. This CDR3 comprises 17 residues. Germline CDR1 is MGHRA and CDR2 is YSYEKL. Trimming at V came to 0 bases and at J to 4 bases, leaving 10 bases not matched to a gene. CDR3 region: CASSQERSQGDLYGYTF. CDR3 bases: TGCGCCAGCAGCCAAGAACGATCACAGGGGGACCTCTATGGCTACACCTTC.

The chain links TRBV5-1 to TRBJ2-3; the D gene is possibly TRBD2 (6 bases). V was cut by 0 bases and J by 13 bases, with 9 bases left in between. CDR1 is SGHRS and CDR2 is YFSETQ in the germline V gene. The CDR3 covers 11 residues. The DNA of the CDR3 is TGCGCCAGCAGCTTGGGAGTAGCGGAGTATTTT. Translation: CASSLGVAEYF.

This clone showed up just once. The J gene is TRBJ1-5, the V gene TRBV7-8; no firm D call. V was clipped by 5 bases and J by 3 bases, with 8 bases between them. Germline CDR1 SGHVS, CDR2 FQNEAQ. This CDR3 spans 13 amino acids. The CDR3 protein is CASSISPNQPQHF. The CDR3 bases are TGTGCCAGCAGCATCTCCCCCAATCAGCCCCAGCATTTT.

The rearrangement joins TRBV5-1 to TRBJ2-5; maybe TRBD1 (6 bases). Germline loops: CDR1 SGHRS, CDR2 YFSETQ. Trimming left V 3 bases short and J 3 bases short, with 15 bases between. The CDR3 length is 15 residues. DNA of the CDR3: TGCGCCAGCAGCTCTCAGGGGACGGCGGAAGAGACCCAGTACTTC. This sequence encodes CASSSQGTAEETQYF.

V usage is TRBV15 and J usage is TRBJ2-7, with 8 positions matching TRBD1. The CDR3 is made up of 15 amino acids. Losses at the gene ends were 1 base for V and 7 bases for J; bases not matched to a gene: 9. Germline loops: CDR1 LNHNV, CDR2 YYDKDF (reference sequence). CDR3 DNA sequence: TGTGCCACCAGCAGAGGGACAGGGTCCCTGGAGGAGCAGTACTTC. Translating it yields CATSRGTGSLEEQYF. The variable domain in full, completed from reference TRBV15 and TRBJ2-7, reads DAMVIQNPRYQVTQFGKPVTLSCSQTLNHNVMYWYQQKSSQAPKLLFHYYDKDFNNEADTPDNFQSRRPNTSFCFLDIRSPGLGDTAMYLCATSRGTGSLEEQYFGPGTRLTVT.

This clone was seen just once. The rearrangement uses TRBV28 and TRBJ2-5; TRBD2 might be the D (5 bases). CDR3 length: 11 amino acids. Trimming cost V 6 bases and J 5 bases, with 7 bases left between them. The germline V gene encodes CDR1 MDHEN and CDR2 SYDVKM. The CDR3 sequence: CASSRRETQYF. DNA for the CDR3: TGTGCCAGCAGCCGGAGGGAGACCCAGTACTTC.

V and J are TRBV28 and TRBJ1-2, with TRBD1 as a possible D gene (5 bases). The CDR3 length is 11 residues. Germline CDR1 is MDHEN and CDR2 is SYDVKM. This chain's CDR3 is CALRGNYGYTF. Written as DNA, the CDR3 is TGTGCACTACGGGGGAACTATGGCTACACCTTC.

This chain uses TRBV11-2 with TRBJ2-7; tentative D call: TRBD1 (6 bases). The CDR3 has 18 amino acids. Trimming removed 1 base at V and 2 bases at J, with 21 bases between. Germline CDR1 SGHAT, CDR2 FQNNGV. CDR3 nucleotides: TGTGCCAGCAGCTTAGTAAGGGATTCGAGGGGGATTACCTACGAGCAGTACTTC. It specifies CASSLVRDSRGITYEQYF.

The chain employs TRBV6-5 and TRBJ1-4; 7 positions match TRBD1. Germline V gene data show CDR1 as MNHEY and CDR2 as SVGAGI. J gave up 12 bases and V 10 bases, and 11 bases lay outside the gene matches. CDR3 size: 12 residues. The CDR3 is CATGQDGGELFF. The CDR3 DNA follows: TGTGCCACCGGACAGGACGGGGGGGAACTGTTTTTT.

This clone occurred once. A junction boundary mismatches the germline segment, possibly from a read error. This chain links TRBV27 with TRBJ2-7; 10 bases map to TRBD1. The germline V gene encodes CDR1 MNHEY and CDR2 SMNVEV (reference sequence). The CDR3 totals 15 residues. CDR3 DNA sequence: TGTGCCAGCAGAGGGATCGGACAGGGGGAGTACGGGCAGTACTTC. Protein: CASRGIGQGEYGQYF.

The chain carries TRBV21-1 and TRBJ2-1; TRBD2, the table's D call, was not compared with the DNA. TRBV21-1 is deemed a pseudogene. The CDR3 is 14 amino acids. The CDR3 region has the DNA TGTGCCAGCAGCAATCGGAGGACTCACAATGAGCAGTTCTTC. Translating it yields CASSNRRTHNEQFF.

The CDR3 reads CASSSYRTDTQYF. DNA of the CDR3: TGTGCCAGCAGTAGCTACAGGACAGATACGCAGTATTTT. This chain connects TRBV27 to TRBJ2-3; TRBD1 might be the D (5 bases). The V and J ends lost 5 bases and 3 bases respectively, with 9 bases between them. The CDR3 is made up of 13 amino acids. Germline values: CDR1 MNHEY, CDR2 SMNVEV (reference sequence).

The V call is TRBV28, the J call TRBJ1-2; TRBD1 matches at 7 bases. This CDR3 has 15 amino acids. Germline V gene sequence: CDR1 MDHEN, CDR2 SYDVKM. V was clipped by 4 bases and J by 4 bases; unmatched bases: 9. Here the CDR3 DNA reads TGTGCCAGCAGTTCCCCGACAGGGTCCGGCTATGGCTACACCTTC. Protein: CASSSPTGSGYGYTF.

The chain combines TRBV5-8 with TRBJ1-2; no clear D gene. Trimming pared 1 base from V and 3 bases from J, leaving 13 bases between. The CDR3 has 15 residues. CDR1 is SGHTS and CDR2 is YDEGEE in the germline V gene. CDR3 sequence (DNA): TGTGCCAGCAGCTTGTTGGGCCCGAAATACTATGGCTACACCTTC. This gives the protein CASSLLGPKYYGYTF. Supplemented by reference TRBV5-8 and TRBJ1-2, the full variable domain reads EAGVTQSPTHLIKTRGQQATLRCSPISGHTSVYWYQQALGLGLQFLLWYDEGEERNRGNFPPRFSGRQFPNYSSELNVNALELEDSALYLCASSLLGPKYYGYTFGSGTRLTVV.

In DNA form, the CDR3 reads TGCGCCAGCAGCTTGGACGGGCAGGGGATCTACGAGCAGTACTTC. It is translated as CASSLDGQGIYEQYF. The gene calls are TRBV5-1 and TRBJ2-7, with D possibly TRBD1 on 6 matching bases. V lost 0 bases and J lost 3, with 13 bases in between. From germline, CDR1 is SGHRS and CDR2 YFSETQ. This CDR3 comprises 15 residues. Looking up the rest from reference TRBV5-1 and TRBJ2-7 gives the full variable domain: KAGVTQTPRYLIKTRGQQVTLSCSPISGHRSVSWYQQTPGQGLQFLFEYFSETQRNKGNFPGRFSGRQFSNSRSEMNVSTLELGDSALYLCASSLDGQGIYEQYFGPGTRLTVT.

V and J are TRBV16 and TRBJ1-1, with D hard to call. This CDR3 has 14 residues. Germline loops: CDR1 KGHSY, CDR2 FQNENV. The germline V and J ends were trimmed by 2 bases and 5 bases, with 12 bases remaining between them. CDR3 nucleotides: TGTGCCAGCAGCCAAGAAGCAGGTGTGACTGAAGCTTTCTTT. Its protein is CASSQEAGVTEAFF.